The 26 T cell receptor beta chains below were found in one sample sequenced in a study of T cell changes during pregnancy in multiple sclerosis. Repertoires were generated with immunoSEQ multiplex PCR, while TCRdb's copy carries only in-frame clones and drops some. The repertoire includes about 85,000 clones, roughly 92% of them detected once, and over 2% sits in the top ten. Here the sequenced sample was peripheral blood, taken in the first trimester of pregnancy. Receptor source: a female donor with multiple sclerosis, enrolled in a pregnancy study.

The CDR3, as DNA: TGTGCCAGCAGCCTCGGGGGGCAGGGACTCCGCTACACCTTC. Amino acids: CASSLGGQGLRYTF. The chain employs TRBV6-5 and TRBJ1-2; a possible D gene is TRBD1 (6 bases). V was cut by 6 bases and J by 9 bases, with 20 bases left in between. The length of the CDR3 is 14 residues. CDR1 and CDR2 (germline): MNHEY, SVGAGI.

In this sample, this clone turned up a few times. This rearrangement joins TRBV4-1 to TRBJ2-7; maybe TRBD1 (6 bases). Germline CDR1 is MGHRA and CDR2 is YSYEKL. The CDR3 extends over 14 amino acids. V was cut by 2 bases and J by 1 base, with 9 bases left in between. In DNA, the CDR3 is TGCGCCAGCAGCCAACACAGGGAATCCTACGAGCAGTACTTC. It encodes CASSQHRESYEQYF.

J is TRBJ2-5 and V is TRBV18; 8 bases are shared with TRBD1. This CDR3 region has 16 residues. Trimming removed 1 base from V and 3 bases from J; junction bases left unmatched: 7. Germline V gives CDR1 KGHSH, CDR2 LQKENI. The CDR3 DNA reads as TGTGCCAGCTCACCACAAGGCAGGGGGCTTAAAGAGACCCAGTACTTC. Translated: CASSPQGRGLKETQYF.

The rearrangement links TRBV28 to TRBJ2-7; D remains unclear. The CDR3 extends over 15 amino acids. Deletions cut 3 bases from V and 0 bases from J, with 12 bases between. Germline CDR1 MDHEN, CDR2 SYDVKM. In nucleotides, the CDR3 is TGTGCCAGCAGTTTTCAGCGCCGGATCTCCTACGAGCAGTACTTC. It encodes CASSFQRRISYEQYF.

The chain is built from TRBV13 and TRBJ1-1, with a tentative D call TRBD1 (5 bases). The germline gives CDR1 PRHDT, CDR2 FYEKMQ (reference sequence). Trimming left V 5 bases short and J 1 base short, with 8 bases between. This CDR3 is built from 13 residues. Written as DNA, the CDR3 is TGTGCCAGCAGCAGGGACTGGAACACTGAAGCTTTCTTT. Amino acids: CASSRDWNTEAFF.

The chain links TRBV5-1 to TRBJ2-2, with D possibly TRBD1 on 6 matching bases. V dropped 4 bases and J dropped 0 bases, with 13 bases sitting between them. The germline CDR1 and CDR2 sequences are SGHRS and YFSETQ. The CDR3 loop spans 16 amino acids. The CDR3 sequence: CASSPGQTANTGELFF. The CDR3, as DNA: TGCGCCAGCAGCCCCGGACAGACGGCGAACACCGGGGAGCTGTTTTTT.

The chain carries TRBV21-1 and TRBJ2-5; the table's D call, TRBD2, has no DNA check behind it. TRBV21-1 counts as a pseudogene. This CDR3 comprises 12 residues. The CDR3 DNA sequence: TGTGCCAGCAGCAGGTGGAGAGAGACCCAGTACTTC. It is translated as CASSRWRETQYF.

The chain links TRBV6-1 to TRBJ1-3; the match to TRBD1 covers 7 bases. The CDR3 sequence is 15 residues long. Losses at the gene ends were 6 bases for V and 2 bases for J; bases not matched to a gene: 7. Per the germline V gene, CDR1 is MNHNS and CDR2 is SASEGT. The CDR3 region is CASRVDRVAGNTIYF. CDR3 coding DNA: TGTGCCAGCAGGGTTGACAGGGTGGCTGGAAACACCATATATTTT.

The chain combines TRBV5-1 with TRBJ2-5; D gene uncertain. Germline CDR1 reads SGHRS; CDR2 reads YFSETQ. V gave up 4 bases and J gave up 3 bases, with 4 bases separating them. This CDR3 has 11 residues. The CDR3 is CASSLKETQYF. The CDR3 DNA follows: TGCGCCAGCAGCCTTAAAGAGACCCAGTACTTC.

The V gene is TRBV7-8, the J gene TRBJ1-5; no firm D call. The germline V gene has CDR1 SGHVS and CDR2 FQNEAQ. The V end was cut by 5 bases, the J end by 4 bases, with 6 bases between. The CDR3 extends over 12 amino acids. CDR3 in amino acids: CASSPRNQPQHF. CDR3 bases: TGTGCCAGCAGCCCGAGGAATCAGCCCCAGCATTTT.

This rearrangement joins TRBV5-1 to TRBJ1-3; TRBD1 aligns across 9 bases. CDR1 and CDR2 (germline): SGHRS, YFSETQ. This CDR3 spans 17 amino acids. V shed 0 bases and J 2 bases; nucleotides not matched to a gene: 6. The chain's CDR3 is CASSLVGQGSAGNTIYF. CDR3 in DNA: TGCGCCAGCAGCTTGGTGGGACAGGGATCGGCTGGAAACACCATATATTTT.

This chain links TRBV15 with TRBJ2-1; 7 bases are shared with TRBD2. The CDR3 consists of 16 residues. The V gene end was trimmed by 0 bases and the J gene end by 0 bases; junction bases not matched to a gene: 2. Germline V gene lookup returns CDR1 LNHNV and CDR2 YYDKDF (reference sequence). CDR3 residues: CATSRDGGSSYNEQFF. In DNA form, the CDR3 reads TGTGCCACCAGCAGAGATGGCGGGAGCTCCTACAATGAGCAGTTCTTC. The full variable domain, rest sourced from reference TRBV15 and TRBJ2-1, is DAMVIQNPRYQVTQFGKPVTLSCSQTLNHNVMYWYQQKSSQAPKLLFHYYDKDFNNEADTPDNFQSRRPNTSFCFLDIRSPGLGDTAMYLCATSRDGGSSYNEQFFGPGTRLTVL.

About this clone itself: The same CDR3 also results from other DNA sequences found in this sample. J is TRBJ1-5 and V is TRBV27; a weak D match, TRBD1 (5 bases). V was clipped by 2 bases and J by 5 bases, with 7 bases between them. The CDR3 covers 13 residues. The V gene's germline CDR1 is MNHEY and CDR2 SMNVEV (reference sequence). Here the CDR3 DNA reads TGTGCCAGCAGTTTAGGGGCAGATCAGCCCCAGCATTTT. As protein: CASSLGADQPQHF.

The J gene is TRBJ1-1, the V gene TRBV11-2; D is ambiguous. This CDR3 has 14 residues. The V end was cut by 2 bases, the J end by 1 base, with 8 bases between. Germline V CDR1 and CDR2: SGHAT, FQNNGV. The CDR3 DNA reads TGTGCCAGCAGCTTAATAGCCGGGAACACTGAAGCTTTCTTT. It translates to CASSLIAGNTEAFF.

This chain links TRBV27 with TRBJ2-5; perhaps TRBD1 as D (6 bases). The germline CDR1 and CDR2 sequences are MNHEY and SMNVEV (reference sequence). With 6 bases removed from V and 7 bases from J, the gap between germline ends came to 12 bases. There are 12 residues in the CDR3. CDR3 sequence: CASSPQGRTQYF. CDR3 DNA: TGTGCCAGCAGCCCACAGGGTCGGACCCAGTACTTC.

The chain carries TRBV23-1 and TRBJ2-5, with 7 bases aligning to TRBD1. TRBV23-1 is recorded as an ORF, its role being uncertain. Trimming at V came to 4 bases and at J to 6 bases, leaving 8 bases not matched to a gene. There are 14 residues in the CDR3. CDR3 loop: CASSRCGRGKTQYF. The CDR3 DNA sequence: TGCGCCAGCAGTCGGTGTGGCAGGGGGAAGACCCAGTACTTC.

The genes are TRBV7-9 and TRBJ2-7; weak D call: TRBD2 (6 bases). This CDR3 has 13 residues. Trimming took off 11 bases at V and 6 bases at J, with 20 bases between the two ends. The germline V gene has CDR1 SEHNR and CDR2 FQNEAQ (reference sequence). CDR3 loop: CAAWDSGSFEQYF. In DNA form, the CDR3 reads TGTGCCGCGTGGGACTCCGGTAGTTTCGAGCAGTACTTC.

This clone was picked up a small number of times. The J gene is TRBJ1-3, the V gene TRBV4-1; 9 nucleotides align to TRBD1. Germline lookup yields CDR1 MGHRA and CDR2 YSYEKL. V was pared by 2 bases and J by 2 bases, with 4 bases of the junction left unmatched. This CDR3 is built from 16 residues. CDR3 residues: CASSQLQGAAGNTIYF. CDR3 DNA: TGCGCCAGCAGCCAACTACAGGGGGCTGCTGGAAACACCATATATTTT.

This chain uses TRBV18 with TRBJ2-5; 7 bases match TRBD1. The CDR3 consists of 14 residues. V lost 5 bases and J lost 1; bases outside the gene matches: 4. The V gene's germline CDR1 is KGHSH and CDR2 LQKENI. CDR3 residues: CASSSGTAQETQYF. CDR3 bases: TGTGCCAGCTCAAGTGGGACAGCCCAAGAGACCCAGTACTTC.

Concerning this clone itself: One junction end does not reproduce the germline sequence, and a read error may be involved. This chain joins TRBV27 and TRBJ2-2, with 8 bases lining up with TRBD1. This CDR3 has 12 residues. Germline V lookup: CDR1 MNHEY, CDR2 SMNVEV (reference sequence). CDR3 protein: CASSRIQGVLFF. CDR3 coding DNA: TGTGCCAGCAGCCGTATACAGGGGGTGCTGTTTTTT.

The V gene is TRBV7-8, the J gene TRBJ2-7, with a weak D call TRBD1 (5 bases). Per germline, CDR1 SGHVS and CDR2 FQNEAQ. V lost 6 bases and J 1 base, leaving 10 bases between the germline ends. The CDR3 extends over 13 amino acids. This CDR3 reads CASRVKGSYEQYF. CDR3 nucleotides: TGTGCCAGCAGAGTGAAGGGGTCCTACGAGCAGTACTTC.

V gene TRBV6-1 combines with J gene TRBJ1-5, with 9 positions matching TRBD1. The CDR3 extends over 14 amino acids. V was pared by 3 bases and J by 11 bases, with 8 bases of the junction left unmatched. Germline CDR1 reads MNHNS; CDR2 reads SASEGT. CDR3 nucleotides: TGTGCCAGCAGTGAGGGGACAGGGATCGCCGCCCAGCATTTT. It specifies CASSEGTGIAAQHF.

This clone was observed a few times. This chain joins TRBV25-1 and TRBJ1-1; D remains unclear. Deletions cut 3 bases from V and 0 bases from J, with 11 bases between. The CDR3 loop spans 15 amino acids. Per germline, CDR1 MGHDK and CDR2 SYGVNS. CDR3 residues: CASSDSGVLNTEAFF. As DNA, the CDR3 is TGTGCCAGCAGTGATAGCGGGGTATTGAACACTGAAGCTTTCTTT.

This clone has a single count. In DNA, the CDR3 is TGTGCCAGCAGCGATGTCCCCTCCGTGAGCACTGAAGCTTTCTTT. Protein sequence: CASSDVPSVSTEAFF. This chain links TRBV5-6 with TRBJ1-1, with unresolved D. Germline V gene sequence: CDR1 SGHDT, CDR2 YYEEEE. This CDR3 comprises 15 residues. Trimming shortened V by 4 bases and J by 4 bases, and 17 bases separated the two germline ends.

The V gene is TRBV11-3, the J gene TRBJ2-5, with TRBD1 matching over 7 bases. The CDR3 has 15 amino acids. Germline CDR1 reads SGHNT; CDR2 reads YENEEA. After removal of 1 base from V and 2 bases from J, the junction contained 4 bases not matched to a gene. CDR3 DNA sequence: TGTGCCAGCAGCTTAGTCGGGACAGTGCAAGAGACCCAGTACTTC. Translated: CASSLVGTVQETQYF.

This clone was counted only a few times. The chain joins TRBV19 to TRBJ1-6, with unresolved D. Per germline, CDR1 LNHDA and CDR2 SQIVND (reference sequence). V lost 7 bases, J lost 10 bases, and 17 bases lay in between. The CDR3 runs to 14 residues. Written as DNA, the CDR3 is TGTGCCAGTACCTCCTCGAGCGTCGGGTCACCCCTCCACTTT. It specifies CASTSSSVGSPLHF.